This T cell receptor (beta chain) was captured by sequencing in a study of blood T cell repertoires in COVID-19. Study information: Researchers got acute and convalescent COVID-19 samples from the United States, Italy and Spain. T cells, B-cell-depleted T cells, or PBMCs supplied cDNA or gDNA.

In the original processing: Reference gene primer amplification gave nucleated cell count estimates. TCRdb keeps only in-frame clones here, not all; method: immunoSEQ multiplex PCR. V, J and clone size are taken as reported in that table, and D and trimming were inferred from the DNA itself. The sample contains about 200,000 clones, about 81% of which appear only once. This clone was counted once. Seattle patients were enrolled during active infection and followed longitudinally. This receptor was obtained from a woman in her seventies with COVID-19, enrolled during active disease. The material sequenced was peripheral blood.

CDR3 DNA sequence: TGTGCCAGCAGTTTAGCGGGACAGGGGGTCGGCGAGCAGTACTTC. This translates into CASSLAGQGVGEQYF. The chain couples TRBV6-5 to TRBJ2-7; the match to TRBD1 covers 11 bases. CDR3 length: 15 residues. Per the germline V gene, CDR1 is MNHEY and CDR2 is SVGAGI. The ends lost 4 bases at V and 6 bases at J; junction bases unmatched: 8.